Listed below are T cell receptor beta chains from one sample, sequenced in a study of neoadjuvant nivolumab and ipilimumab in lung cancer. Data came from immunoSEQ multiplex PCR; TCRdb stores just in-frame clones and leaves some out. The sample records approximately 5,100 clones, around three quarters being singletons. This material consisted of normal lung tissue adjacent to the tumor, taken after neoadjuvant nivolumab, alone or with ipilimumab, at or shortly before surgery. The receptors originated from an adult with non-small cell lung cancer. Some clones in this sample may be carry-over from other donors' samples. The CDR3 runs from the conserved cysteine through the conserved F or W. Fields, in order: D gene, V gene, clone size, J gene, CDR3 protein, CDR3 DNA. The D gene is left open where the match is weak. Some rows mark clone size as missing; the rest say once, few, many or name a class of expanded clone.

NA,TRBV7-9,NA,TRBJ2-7,CASSRLGEQYF,TGTGCCAGCAGCCGCCTTGGGGAGCAGTACTTC
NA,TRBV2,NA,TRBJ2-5,CASSAGTIQETQYF,TGTGCCAGCTCGGCCGGGACAATACAAGAGACCCAGTACTTC
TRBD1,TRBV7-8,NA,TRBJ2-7,CASSLPRQGNLYEQYF,TGTGCCAGCAGCTTACCCAGACAGGGAAATCTCTACGAGCAGTACTTC
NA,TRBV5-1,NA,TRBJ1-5,CASSLQGHSNQPQHF,TGCGCCAGCAGCTTACAGGGTCATAGCAATCAGCCCCAGCATTTT
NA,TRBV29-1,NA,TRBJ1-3,CSVYGLSGNTIYF,TGCAGCGTATACGGTCTCTCTGGAAACACCATATATTTT
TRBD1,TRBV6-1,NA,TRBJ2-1,CASSEATGKDEQFF,TGTGCCAGCAGTGAAGCGACAGGGAAGGATGAGCAGTTCTTC
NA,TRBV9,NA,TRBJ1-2,CASSPDNNYGYTF,TGTGCCAGCAGCCCCGACAATAACTATGGCTACACCTTC
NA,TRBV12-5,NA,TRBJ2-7,CASAESYEQYF,TGTGCTAGTGCCGAATCTTACGAGCAGTACTTC
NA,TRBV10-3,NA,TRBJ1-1,CAIRSGEVDKAFF,TGTGCCATCAGAAGTGGTGAAGTAGATAAAGCTTTCTTT
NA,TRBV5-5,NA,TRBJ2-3,CASSPPTPMARTDTQYF,TGTGCCAGCAGCCCTCCTACACCAATGGCTCGTACAGATACGCAGTATTTT
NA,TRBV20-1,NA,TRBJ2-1,CSWLTYNEQFF,TGCAGTTGGCTAACCTACAATGAGCAGTTCTTC
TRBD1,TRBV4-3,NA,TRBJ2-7,CASSRGQDSFYEQYF,TGCGCCAGCAGTCGCGGACAGGACTCCTTTTACGAGCAGTACTTC
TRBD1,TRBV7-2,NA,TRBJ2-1,CASSLAETGYNEQFF,TGTGCCAGCAGCTTAGCCGAGACAGGGTATAATGAGCAGTTCTTC
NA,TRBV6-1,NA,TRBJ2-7,CASSDRVAYEQYF,TGTGCCAGCAGTGACAGGGTCGCCTACGAGCAGTACTTC
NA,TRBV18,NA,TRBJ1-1,CASSPPNQGQAFF,TGTGCCAGCTCACCACCGAACCAGGGGCAAGCTTTCTTT
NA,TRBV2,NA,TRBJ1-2,CASSFNYGYTF,TGTGCCAGCAGCTTTAACTATGGCTACACCTTC
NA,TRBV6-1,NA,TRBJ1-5,CASTPAGGQPQHF,TGTGCCAGTACCCCGGCGGGGGGCCAGCCCCAGCATTTT
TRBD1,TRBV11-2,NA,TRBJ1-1,CASSGTGITEAFF,TGTGCCAGCAGCGGGACAGGGATCACTGAAGCTTTCTTT
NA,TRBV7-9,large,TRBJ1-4,CASSSTGGDQGELFF,TGTGCCAGCAGTTCAACCGGAGGGGACCAAGGGGAACTGTTTTTT
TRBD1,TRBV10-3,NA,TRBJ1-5,CAAGQDNQPQHF,TGTGCCGCCGGACAGGACAATCAGCCCCAGCATTTT
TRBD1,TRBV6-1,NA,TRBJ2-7,CASSDGGTGGSYEQYF,TGTGCCAGCAGTGACGGCGGGACAGGGGGTTCCTACGAGCAGTACTTC
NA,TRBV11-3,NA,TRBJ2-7,CASSLGNPYEQYF,TGTGCCAGCAGCTTAGGTAACCCGTACGAGCAGTACTTC
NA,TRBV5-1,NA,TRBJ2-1,CASSLDPYNEQFF,TGCGCCAGCAGCTTGGACCCCTACAATGAGCAGTTCTTC
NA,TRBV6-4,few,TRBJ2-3,CASSPLGVTDTQYF,TGTGCCAGCAGCCCCCTTGGGGTCACAGATACGCAGTATTTT
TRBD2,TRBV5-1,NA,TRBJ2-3,CASSLVTSGRGDTQYF,TGCGCCAGCAGCTTGGTGACTAGCGGGAGAGGCGATACGCAGTATTTT
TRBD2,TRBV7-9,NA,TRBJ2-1,CASSIKTSGDNEQFF,TGTGCCAGCAGTATAAAGACTAGCGGCGACAATGAGCAGTTCTTC
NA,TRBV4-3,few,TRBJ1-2,CASSPSVQWDYGYTF,TGCGCCAGCAGCCCTTCCGTCCAATGGGACTATGGCTACACCTTC
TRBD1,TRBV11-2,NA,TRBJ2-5,CASSLEVRGGAETQYF,TGTGCCAGCAGCTTAGAGGTCAGAGGGGGCGCAGAGACCCAGTACTTC
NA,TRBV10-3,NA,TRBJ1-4,CAIKDGATNEKLFF,TGTGCCATCAAGGACGGCGCAACTAATGAAAAACTGTTTTTT
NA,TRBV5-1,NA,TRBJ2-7,CASSLGGLPNYEQYF,TGCGCCAGCAGCTTGGGAGGGCTACCAAACTACGAGCAGTACTTC
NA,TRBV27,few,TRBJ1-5,CASSFSAGAGNQPQHF,TGTGCCAGCAGTTTTTCGGCAGGGGCGGGCAATCAGCCCCAGCATTTT
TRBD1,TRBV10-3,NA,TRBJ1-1,CAISDPQGATLSEAFF,TGTGCCATCAGTGATCCCCAGGGGGCGACCCTCTCTGAAGCTTTCTTT
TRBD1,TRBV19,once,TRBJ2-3,CASSGQGADTQYF,TGTGCCAGTAGTGGGCAGGGGGCTGATACGCAGTATTTT
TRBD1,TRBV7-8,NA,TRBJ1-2,CASSLVLALDRVTKHRYGYTF,TGTGCCAGCAGCTTAGTACTTGCCCTTGACAGGGTTACAAAACATCGCTATGGCTACACCTTC
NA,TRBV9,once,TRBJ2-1,CASSGRAVGQVEQFF,TGTGCCAGCAGCGGGCGAGCCGTTGGACAAGTAGAGCAGTTCTTC
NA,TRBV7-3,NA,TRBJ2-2,CASSPIQTGELFF,TGTGCCAGCAGTCCAATCCAAACCGGGGAGCTGTTTTTT
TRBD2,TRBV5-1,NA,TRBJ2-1,CASSLFSGGEQFF,TGCGCCAGCAGCTTGTTTTCGGGGGGTGAGCAGTTCTTC
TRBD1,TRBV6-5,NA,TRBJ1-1,CASRQGYGTEAFF,TGTGCCAGCAGACAGGGGTATGGCACTGAAGCTTTCTTT
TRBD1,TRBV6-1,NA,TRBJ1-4,CASSRDRGFREKLFF,TGTGCCAGCAGCCGGGACAGGGGGTTTAGGGAAAAACTGTTTTTT
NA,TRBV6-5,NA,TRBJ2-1,CASKTPATPFDEQFF,TGTGCCAGCAAGACACCCGCTACCCCCTTCGATGAGCAGTTCTTC
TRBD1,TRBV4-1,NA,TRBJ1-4,CASSHGTGDEKLFF,TGCGCCAGCAGCCACGGGACAGGGGATGAAAAACTGTTTTTT
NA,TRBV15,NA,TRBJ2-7,CATSRGSYRDYEQYF,TGTGCCACCAGCAGAGGATCATACAGGGACTACGAGCAGTACTTC
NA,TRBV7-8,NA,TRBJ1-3,CASSLRQFTSGNTIYF,TGTGCCAGCAGCTTACGACAATTCACCTCTGGAAACACCATATATTTT
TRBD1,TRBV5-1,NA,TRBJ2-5,CASSPGTGGFWGETQYF,TGCGCCAGCAGCCCAGGGACAGGGGGATTTTGGGGGGAGACCCAGTACTTC
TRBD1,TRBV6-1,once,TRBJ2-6,CASSERQGSGANVLTF,TGTGCCAGCAGTGAAAGACAGGGCTCTGGGGCCAACGTCCTGACTTTC
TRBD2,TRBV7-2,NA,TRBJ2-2,CASSSYLAVSTGELFF,TGTGCCAGCAGCTCATATCTAGCGGTTAGCACCGGGGAGCTGTTTTTT
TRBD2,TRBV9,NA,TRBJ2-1,CASSLAGGPRDEQFF,TGTGCCAGCAGTCTAGCGGGAGGGCCTAGAGATGAGCAGTTCTTC
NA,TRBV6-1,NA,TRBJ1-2,CASSYVGYTF,TGTGCCAGCAGTTACGTAGGCTACACCTTC
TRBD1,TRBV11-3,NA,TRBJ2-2,CASSSGTGFTGELFF,TGTGCCAGCAGCTCCGGGACAGGGTTCACCGGGGAGCTGTTTTTT
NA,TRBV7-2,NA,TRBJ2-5,CASSLGSSLETQYF,TGTGCCAGCAGCTTAGGTTCCAGCCTTGAGACCCAGTACTTC
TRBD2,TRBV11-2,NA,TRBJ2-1,CASSWRERNEQFF,TGTGCCAGCTCGTGGCGGGAGCGGAATGAGCAGTTCTTC